The sequence of this TCR beta chain was determined in a study of cytomegalovirus exposure and HLA in healthy donors. Researchers ran the PCR with 60 Vbeta and 13 Jbeta primers. Only in-frame clones appear in the TCRdb table, and some are missing; sequencing was by immunoSEQ multiplex PCR. The sample has under 200,000 clones, approximately 71% seen once. V shed 4 bases and J 3 bases; nucleotides not matched to a gene: 3. CDR1 is ENHRY, CDR2 SYGVKD, per germline. The CDR3 has 14 residues. The chain combines TRBV10-3 with TRBJ2-7; 10 nucleotides match TRBD2. Sequenced sample: PBMCs. The sequence was obtained from a woman younger than 35 in good health and CMV-seropositive. The CDR3 nucleotides are TGTGCCATCAGTGGGGGACTAGCGAACTACGAGCAGTACTTC. It codes for CAISGGLANYEQYF.